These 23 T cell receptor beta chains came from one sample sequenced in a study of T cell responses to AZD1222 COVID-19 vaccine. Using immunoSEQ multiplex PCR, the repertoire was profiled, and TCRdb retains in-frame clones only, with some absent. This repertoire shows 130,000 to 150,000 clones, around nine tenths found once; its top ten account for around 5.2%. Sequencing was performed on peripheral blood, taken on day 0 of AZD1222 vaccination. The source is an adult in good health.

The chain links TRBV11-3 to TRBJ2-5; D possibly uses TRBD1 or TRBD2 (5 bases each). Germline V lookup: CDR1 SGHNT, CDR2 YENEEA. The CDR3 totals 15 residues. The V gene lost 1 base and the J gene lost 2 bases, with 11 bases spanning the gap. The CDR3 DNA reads TGTGCCAGCAGCTTAGGATCAGGGACGCAAGAGACCCAGTACTTC. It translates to CASSLGSGTQETQYF.

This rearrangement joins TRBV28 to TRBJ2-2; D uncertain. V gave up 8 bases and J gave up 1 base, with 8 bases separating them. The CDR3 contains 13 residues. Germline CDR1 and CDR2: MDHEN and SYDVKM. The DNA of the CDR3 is TGTGCCAGCTGGAGACAGAACACCGGGGAGCTGTTTTTT. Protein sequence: CASWRQNTGELFF.

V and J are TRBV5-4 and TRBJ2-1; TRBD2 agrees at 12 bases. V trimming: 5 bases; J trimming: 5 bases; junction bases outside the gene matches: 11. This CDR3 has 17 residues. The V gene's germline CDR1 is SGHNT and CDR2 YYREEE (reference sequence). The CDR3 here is CASSLAGGTLSHNEQFF. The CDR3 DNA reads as TGTGCCAGCAGTCTAGCGGGGGGGACCTTGAGCCACAATGAGCAGTTCTTC. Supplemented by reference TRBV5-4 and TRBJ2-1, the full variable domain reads ETGVTQSPTHLIKTRGQQVTLRCSSQSGHNTVSWYQQALGQGPQFIFQYYREEENGRGNFPPRFSGLQFPNYSSELNVNALELDDSALYLCASSLAGGTLSHNEQFFGPGTRLTVL.

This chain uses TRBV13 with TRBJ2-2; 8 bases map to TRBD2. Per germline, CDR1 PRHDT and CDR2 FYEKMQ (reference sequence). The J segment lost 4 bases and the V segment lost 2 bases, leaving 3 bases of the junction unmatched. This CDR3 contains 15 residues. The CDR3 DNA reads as TGTGCCAGCAGCTTATGGCTAGCGGGCACCGGGGAGCTGTTTTTT. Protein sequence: CASSLWLAGTGELFF. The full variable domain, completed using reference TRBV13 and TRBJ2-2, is AAGVIQSPRHLIKEKRETATLKCYPIPRHDTVYWYQQGPGQDPQFLISFYEKMQSDKGSIPDRFSAQQFSDYHSELNMSSLELGDSALYFCASSLWLAGTGELFFGEGSRLTVL.

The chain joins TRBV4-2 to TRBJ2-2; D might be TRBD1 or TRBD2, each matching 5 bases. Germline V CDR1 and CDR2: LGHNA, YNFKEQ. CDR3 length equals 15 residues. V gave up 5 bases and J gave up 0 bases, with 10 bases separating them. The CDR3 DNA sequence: TGTGCCAGCAGCATAGGGACGGCGAACACCGGGGAGCTGTTTTTT. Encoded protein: CASSIGTANTGELFF.

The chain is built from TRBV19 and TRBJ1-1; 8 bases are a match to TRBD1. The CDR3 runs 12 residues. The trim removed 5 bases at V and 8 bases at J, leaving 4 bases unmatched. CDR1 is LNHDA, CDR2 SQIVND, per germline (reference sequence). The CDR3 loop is CASSHRGGEAFF. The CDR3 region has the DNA TGTGCCAGTAGTCACAGGGGGGGGGAAGCTTTCTTT.

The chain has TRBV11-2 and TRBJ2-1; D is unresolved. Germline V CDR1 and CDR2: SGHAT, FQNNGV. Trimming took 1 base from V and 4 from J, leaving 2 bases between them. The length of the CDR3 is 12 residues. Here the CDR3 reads CASSLGYNEQFF. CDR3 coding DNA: TGTGCCAGCAGCTTAGGGTACAATGAGCAGTTCTTC.

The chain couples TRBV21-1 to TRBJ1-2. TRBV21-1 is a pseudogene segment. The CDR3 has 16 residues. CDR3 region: CASRVRDPRINYGYTF. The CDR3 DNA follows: TGTGCCAGCAGGGTTAGGGACCCCCGAATTAACTATGGCTACACCTTC.

CDR3 region: CASTAKLGTYEQYF. The CDR3 DNA is TGCGCCAGCACGGCGAAGCTCGGGACCTACGAGCAGTACTTC. The rearrangement uses TRBV5-1 and TRBJ2-7; weak D call: TRBD2 (5 bases). V lost 6 bases to trimming and J lost 2 bases, with 15 bases between them. This CDR3 has 14 amino acids. CDR1 and CDR2 from the germline V gene are SGHRS and YFSETQ.

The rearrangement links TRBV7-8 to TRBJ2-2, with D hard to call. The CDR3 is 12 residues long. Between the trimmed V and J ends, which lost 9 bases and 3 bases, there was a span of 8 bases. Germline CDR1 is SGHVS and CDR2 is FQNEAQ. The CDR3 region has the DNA TGTGCCAGAGTGACGGACACCGGGGAGCTGTTTTTT. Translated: CARVTDTGELFF.

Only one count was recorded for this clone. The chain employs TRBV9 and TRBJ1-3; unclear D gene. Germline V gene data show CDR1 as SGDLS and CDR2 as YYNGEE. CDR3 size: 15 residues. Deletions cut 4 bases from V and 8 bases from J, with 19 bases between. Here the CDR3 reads CASSPRGVLEHTIYF. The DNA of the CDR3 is TGTGCCAGCAGCCCCCGTGGTGTCCTGGAACACACCATATATTTT.

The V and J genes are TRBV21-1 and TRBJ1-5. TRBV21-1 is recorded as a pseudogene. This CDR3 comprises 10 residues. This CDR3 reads CASSRASQHF. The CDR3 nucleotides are TGTGCCAGCAGCAGAGCTAGCCAGCATTTT.

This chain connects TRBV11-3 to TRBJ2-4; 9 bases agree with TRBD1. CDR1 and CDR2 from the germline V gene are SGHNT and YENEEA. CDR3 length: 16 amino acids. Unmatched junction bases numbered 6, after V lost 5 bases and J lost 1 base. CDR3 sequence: CASSIGTGKAKNIQYF. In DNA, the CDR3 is TGTGCCAGCAGCATCGGGACAGGGAAGGCCAAAAACATTCAGTACTTC.

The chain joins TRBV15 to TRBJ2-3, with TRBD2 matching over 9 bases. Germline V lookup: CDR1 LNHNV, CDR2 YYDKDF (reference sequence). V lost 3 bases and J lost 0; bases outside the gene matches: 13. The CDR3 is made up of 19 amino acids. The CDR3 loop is CATSSTRGSSGDSTDTQYF. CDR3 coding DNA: TGTGCCACCAGCAGCACCAGAGGTTCTAGCGGGGATAGCACAGATACGCAGTATTTT.

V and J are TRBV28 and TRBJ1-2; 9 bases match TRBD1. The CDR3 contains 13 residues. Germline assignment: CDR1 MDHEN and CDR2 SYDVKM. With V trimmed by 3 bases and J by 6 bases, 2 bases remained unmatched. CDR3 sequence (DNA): TGTGCCAGCAGTTTGCGGACAGGGGATGGCTACACCTTC. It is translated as CASSLRTGDGYTF.

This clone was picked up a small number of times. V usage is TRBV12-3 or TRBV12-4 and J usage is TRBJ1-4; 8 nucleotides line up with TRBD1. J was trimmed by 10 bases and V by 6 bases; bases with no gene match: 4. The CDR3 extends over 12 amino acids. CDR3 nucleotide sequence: TGTGCCAGCAGGGACAGGGAGGGAAAACTGTTTTTT. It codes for CASRDREGKLFF.

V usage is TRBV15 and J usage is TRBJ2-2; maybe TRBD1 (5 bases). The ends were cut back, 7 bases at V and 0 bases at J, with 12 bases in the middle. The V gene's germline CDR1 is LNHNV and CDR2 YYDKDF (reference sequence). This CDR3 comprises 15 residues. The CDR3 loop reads CATKRTHANTGELFF. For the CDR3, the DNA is TGTGCCACCAAAAGGACACACGCGAACACCGGGGAGCTGTTTTTT.

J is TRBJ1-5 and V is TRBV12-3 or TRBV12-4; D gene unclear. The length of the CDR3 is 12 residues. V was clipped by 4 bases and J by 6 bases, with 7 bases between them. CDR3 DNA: TGTGCCAGCAGTTCGCTGGTTCAGCCCCAGCATTTT. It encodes CASSSLVQPQHF.

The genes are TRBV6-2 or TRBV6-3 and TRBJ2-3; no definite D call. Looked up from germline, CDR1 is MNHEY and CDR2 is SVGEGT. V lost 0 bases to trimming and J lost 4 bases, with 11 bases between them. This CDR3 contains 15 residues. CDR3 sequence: CASSYSARSPDTQYF. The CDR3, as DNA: TGTGCCAGCAGTTACTCTGCCCGGAGCCCAGATACGCAGTATTTT.

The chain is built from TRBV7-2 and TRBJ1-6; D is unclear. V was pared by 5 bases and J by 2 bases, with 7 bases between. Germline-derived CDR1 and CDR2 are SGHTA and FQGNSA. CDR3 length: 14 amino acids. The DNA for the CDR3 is TGTGCCAGCAGCCCACGGACCTATAATTCACCCCTCCACTTT. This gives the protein CASSPRTYNSPLHF.

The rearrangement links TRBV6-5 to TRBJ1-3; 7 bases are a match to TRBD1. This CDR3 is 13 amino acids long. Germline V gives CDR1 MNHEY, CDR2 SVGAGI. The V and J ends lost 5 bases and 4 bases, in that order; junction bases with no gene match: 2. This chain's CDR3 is CASSTGAGNTIYF. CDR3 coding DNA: TGTGCCAGCAGTACAGGGGCGGGAAACACCATATATTTT.

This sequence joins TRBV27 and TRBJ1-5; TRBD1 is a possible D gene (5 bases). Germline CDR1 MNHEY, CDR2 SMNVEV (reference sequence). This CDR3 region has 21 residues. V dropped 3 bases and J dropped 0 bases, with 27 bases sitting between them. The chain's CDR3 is CASSFRPPVWGSPDSNQPQHF. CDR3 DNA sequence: TGTGCCAGCAGTTTTCGGCCACCTGTTTGGGGCAGCCCAGATAGCAATCAGCCCCAGCATTTT.

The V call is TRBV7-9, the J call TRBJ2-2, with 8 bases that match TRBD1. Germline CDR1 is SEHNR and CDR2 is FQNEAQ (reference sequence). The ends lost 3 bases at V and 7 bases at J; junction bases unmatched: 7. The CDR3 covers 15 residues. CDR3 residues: CASSFLTGVSGELFF. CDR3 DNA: TGTGCCAGCAGCTTTTTGACAGGGGTGAGCGGGGAGCTGTTTTTT.